These 2 T cell receptor beta chains originate from one sample sequenced in a study of blood T cell repertoires in COVID-19. This table comes from immunoSEQ multiplex PCR, and its TCRdb copy is limited to in-frame clones, with some not included. The sample has around 300,000 clones, over 75% seen once; the top ten hold 1%. The sequenced sample consisted of peripheral blood. All receptors derive from a man in his forties or fifties with active or convalescent COVID-19.

The chain carries TRBV2 and TRBJ1-2; no clear D. The CDR3 is made up of 13 amino acids. The ends were cut back, 6 bases at V and 6 bases at J, with 14 bases in the middle. The germline V gene has CDR1 SNHLY and CDR2 FYNNEI. The chain's CDR3 is CASRNSARDGYTF. CDR3 sequence (DNA): TGTGCCAGCAGGAATTCAGCGCGAGATGGCTACACCTTC.

This clone was seen only a few times. The CDR3 DNA sequence: TGTGCCAGCAGTTGGACGGGGACCTACGAGCAGTACTTC. This gives the protein CASSWTGTYEQYF. The chain combines TRBV6-2 or TRBV6-3 with TRBJ2-7; a weak D match, TRBD2 (5 bases). Germline values: CDR1 MNHEY, CDR2 SVGEGT. The CDR3 consists of 13 residues. V lost 4 bases and J 2 bases, leaving 9 bases between the germline ends.